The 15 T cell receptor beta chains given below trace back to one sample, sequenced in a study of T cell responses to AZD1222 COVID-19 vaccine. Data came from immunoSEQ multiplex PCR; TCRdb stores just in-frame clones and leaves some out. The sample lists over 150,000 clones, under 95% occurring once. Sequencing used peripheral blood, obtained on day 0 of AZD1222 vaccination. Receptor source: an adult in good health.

For the CDR3, the DNA is TGTGCCAGCAGCGCAATGAGCTCTGGGGCCAACGTCCTGACTTTC. Protein: CASSAMSSGANVLTF. This chain links TRBV9 with TRBJ2-6; D gene ambiguous. Trimming left V 3 bases short and J 0 bases short, with 7 bases between. CDR1 is SGDLS and CDR2 is YYNGEE in the germline V gene. The CDR3 consists of 15 residues.

As DNA, the CDR3 is TGTGCCAGCAGCTTATTTGACCAGAGTGCAGCTTTCTTT. This gives the protein CASSLFDQSAAFF. The V call is TRBV7-6, the J call TRBJ1-1; D gene uncertain. V shed 2 bases and J shed 10 bases, with 14 bases lying between them. The germline V gene has CDR1 SGHVS and CDR2 FNYEAQ. This CDR3 is built from 13 residues.

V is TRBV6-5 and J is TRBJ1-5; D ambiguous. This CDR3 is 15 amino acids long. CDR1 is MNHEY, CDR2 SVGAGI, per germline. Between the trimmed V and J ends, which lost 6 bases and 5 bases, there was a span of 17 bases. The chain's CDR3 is CASSSRTEGDQPQHF. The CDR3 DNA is TGTGCCAGCAGCTCCAGGACCGAGGGTGATCAGCCCCAGCATTTT.

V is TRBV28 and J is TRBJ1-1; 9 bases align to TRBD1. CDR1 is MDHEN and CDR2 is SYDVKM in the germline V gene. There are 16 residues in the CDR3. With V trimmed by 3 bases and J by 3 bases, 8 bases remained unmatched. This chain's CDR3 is CASSFRPGQGYTEAFF. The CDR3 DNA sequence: TGTGCCAGCAGTTTTCGCCCGGGACAGGGTTACACTGAAGCTTTCTTT.

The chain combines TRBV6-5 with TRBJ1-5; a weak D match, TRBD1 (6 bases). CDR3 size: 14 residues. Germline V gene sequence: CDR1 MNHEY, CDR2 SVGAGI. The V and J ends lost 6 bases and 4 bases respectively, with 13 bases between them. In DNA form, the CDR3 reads TGTGCCAGCAGCGGAAAGGGGGGGAATCAGCCCCAGCATTTT. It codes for CASSGKGGNQPQHF.

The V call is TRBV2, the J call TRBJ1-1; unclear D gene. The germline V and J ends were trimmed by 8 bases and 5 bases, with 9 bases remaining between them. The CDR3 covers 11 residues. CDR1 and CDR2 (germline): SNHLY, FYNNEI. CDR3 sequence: CASSRGTEAFF. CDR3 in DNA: TGTGCCAGCTCGCGGGGAACTGAAGCTTTCTTT.

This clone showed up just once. The CDR3 loop reads CASSEGNTEAFF. CDR3 DNA sequence: TGTGCCAGCAGCGAGGGGAACACTGAAGCTTTCTTT. This sequence joins TRBV7-3 and TRBJ1-1, with D unresolved. The germline V and J ends were trimmed by 5 bases and 1 base, with 5 bases remaining between them. Germline V CDR1 and CDR2: SGHTA, FQGTGA. The CDR3 is 12 residues long.

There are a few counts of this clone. CDR3 amino acids: CASSPGTSRRETQYF. CDR3 nucleotides: TGTGCCAGTAGTCCAGGGACTAGCCGGCGGGAGACCCAGTACTTC. The chain couples TRBV19 to TRBJ2-5, with 9 nucleotides matching TRBD2. The V and J ends lost 5 bases and 5 bases, in that order; junction bases with no gene match: 9. The germline V gene has CDR1 LNHDA and CDR2 SQIVND (reference sequence). CDR3 length: 15 residues.

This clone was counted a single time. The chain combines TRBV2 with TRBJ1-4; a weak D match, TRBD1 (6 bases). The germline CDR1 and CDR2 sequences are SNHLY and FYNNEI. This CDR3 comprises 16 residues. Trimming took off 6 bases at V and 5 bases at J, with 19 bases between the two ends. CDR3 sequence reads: CASRNRASSVNEKLFF. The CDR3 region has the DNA TGTGCCAGCAGGAACAGGGCTTCCTCCGTAAATGAAAAACTGTTTTTT.

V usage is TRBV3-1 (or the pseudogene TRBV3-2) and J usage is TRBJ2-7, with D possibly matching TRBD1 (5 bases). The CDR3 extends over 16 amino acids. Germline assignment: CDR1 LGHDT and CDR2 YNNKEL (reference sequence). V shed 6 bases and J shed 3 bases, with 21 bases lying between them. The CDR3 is CASSHTTGERLYEQYF. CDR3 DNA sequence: TGTGCCAGCAGTCACACAACAGGTGAAAGGCTCTACGAGCAGTACTTC.

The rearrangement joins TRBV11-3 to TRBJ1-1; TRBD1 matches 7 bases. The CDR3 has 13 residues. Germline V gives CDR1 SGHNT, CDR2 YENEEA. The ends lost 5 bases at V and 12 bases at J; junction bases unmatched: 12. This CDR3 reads CASSPGGQLRTFF. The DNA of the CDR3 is TGTGCCAGCAGCCCAGGGGGGCAGCTGAGAACTTTCTTT. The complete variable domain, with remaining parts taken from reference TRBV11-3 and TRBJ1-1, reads EAGVVQSPRYKIIEKKQPVAFWCNPISGHNTLYWYLQNLGQGPELLIRYENEEAVDDSQLPKDRFSAERLKGVDSTLKIQPAELGDSAVYLCASSPGGQLRTFFGQGTRLTVV.

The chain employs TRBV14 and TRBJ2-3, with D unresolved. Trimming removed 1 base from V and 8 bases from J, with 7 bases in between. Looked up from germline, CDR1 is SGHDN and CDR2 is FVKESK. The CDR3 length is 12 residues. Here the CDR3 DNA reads TGTGCCAGCAGCCAAGCGCGTATTACGCAGTATTTT. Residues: CASSQARITQYF.

The CDR3 nucleotides read TGTGCCAGCAGCCGAGGGGTCTTAGCGGGAGTCCACTACGAGCAGTACTTC. Its protein is CASSRGVLAGVHYEQYF. The chain uses TRBV11-2 and TRBJ2-7; TRBD2 aligns across 9 bases. The CDR3 length is 17 residues. Trimming removed 5 bases from V and 3 bases from J; junction bases left unmatched: 14. CDR1 and CDR2 (germline): SGHAT, FQNNGV.

CDR3 protein: CAWSVLEDGYTF. DNA of the CDR3: TGTGCCTGGAGTGTACTGGAGGACGGCTACACCTTC. The chain recombines TRBV30 with TRBJ1-2; no reliable D call. CDR1 is GTSNPN, CDR2 SVGIG, per germline (reference sequence). The CDR3 is 12 residues long. The V end was cut by 0 bases, the J end by 8 bases, with 10 bases between. The whole variable domain, filled in from reference TRBV30 and TRBJ1-2, reads SQTIHQWPATLVQPVGSPLSLECTVEGTSNPNLYWYRQAAGRGLQLLFYSVGIGQISSEVPQNLSASRPQDRQFILSSKKLLLSDSGFYLCAWSVLEDGYTFGSGTRLTVV.

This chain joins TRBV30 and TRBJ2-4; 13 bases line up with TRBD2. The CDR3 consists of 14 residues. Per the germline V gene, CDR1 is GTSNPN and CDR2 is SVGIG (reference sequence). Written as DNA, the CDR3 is TGTGCTTTTACTAGCGGGGGGGCAAAAAACATTCAGTACTTC. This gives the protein CAFTSGGAKNIQYF.